A selection of T cell receptor beta chains follows, all from one sample in a study of T cell responses to AZD1222 COVID-19 vaccine. The repertoire was sequenced with immunoSEQ multiplex PCR; TCRdb's copy has only in-frame clones and lacks some. The sample shows around 150,000 clones, around 89% of them seen only once. Sequencing used peripheral blood, obtained 28 days after the second AZD1222 dose. The receptors originated from an adult who received the AZD1222 COVID-19 vaccine. Both conserved end residues are part of each CDR3. Fields, in order: V gene, D gene, clone size, J gene, CDR3 protein, CDR3 DNA. D genes are given only for firm matches. For some rows the clone size is stated as once, few or many, or as a class when expanded; others skip it.

V gene: TRBV29-1
D gene: -
clone size: -
J gene: TRBJ1-1
CDR3 protein: CSVEAEGKAFF
CDR3 DNA: TGCAGCGTTGAAGCTGAGGGAAAAGCTTTCTTT

V gene: TRBV7-9
D gene: TRBD2
clone size: -
J gene: TRBJ2-3
CDR3 protein: CASSSRTSSADTQYF
CDR3 DNA: TGTGCCAGCAGCTCAAGGACTAGCTCGGCAGATACGCAGTATTTT

V gene: TRBV4-1
D gene: -
clone size: many
J gene: TRBJ2-5
CDR3 protein: CASSLGETQYF
CDR3 DNA: TGCGCCAGCAGCCTTGGCGAGACCCAGTACTTC

V gene: TRBV19
D gene: -
clone size: -
J gene: TRBJ1-2
CDR3 protein: CASSISGAKSSYGYTF
CDR3 DNA: TGTGCCAGTAGTATTTCAGGGGCGAAATCTTCCTATGGCTACACCTTC

V gene: TRBV6-6
D gene: TRBD2
clone size: -
J gene: TRBJ2-7
CDR3 protein: CASRSGGKDEQYF
CDR3 DNA: TGTGCCAGCAGGTCGGGGGGGAAGGACGAGCAGTACTTC

V gene: TRBV2
D gene: TRBD1
clone size: -
J gene: TRBJ1-3
CDR3 protein: CAIRRQGQGVPGNTIYF
CDR3 DNA: TGTGCCATCAGGAGACAAGGTCAGGGGGTTCCTGGAAACACCATATATTTT

V gene: TRBV30
D gene: -
clone size: once
J gene: TRBJ1-4
CDR3 protein: CAWSASVTNEKLFF
CDR3 DNA: TGTGCCTGGAGTGCCTCAGTAACTAATGAAAAACTGTTTTTT

V gene: TRBV19
D gene: -
clone size: once
J gene: TRBJ2-1
CDR3 protein: CASGLSLTYNEQFF
CDR3 DNA: TGTGCCAGTGGTCTGAGCCTGACCTACAATGAGCAGTTCTTC

V gene: TRBV28
D gene: -
clone size: -
J gene: TRBJ1-1
CDR3 protein: CASSSTTRGGTEAFF
CDR3 DNA: TGTGCCAGCAGTTCAACTACCAGGGGTGGCACTGAAGCTTTCTTT

V gene: TRBV6-5
D gene: -
clone size: -
J gene: TRBJ2-1
CDR3 protein: CASKLGRQFF
CDR3 DNA: TGTGCCAGCAAACTGGGGAGGCAGTTCTTC

V gene: TRBV9
D gene: -
clone size: -
J gene: TRBJ2-5
CDR3 protein: CASSVEETQYF
CDR3 DNA: TGTGCCAGCAGCGTAGAAGAGACCCAGTACTTC

V gene: TRBV19
D gene: -
clone size: -
J gene: TRBJ1-3
CDR3 protein: CASHLGGAGNTIYF
CDR3 DNA: TGTGCCAGTCATCTAGGGGGGGCAGGAAACACCATATATTTT

V gene: TRBV3-1/TRBV3-2
D gene: -
clone size: once
J gene: TRBJ2-3
CDR3 protein: CASSQTKDTQYF
CDR3 DNA: TGTGCCAGCAGCCAGACGAAAGATACGCAGTATTTT

V gene: TRBV30
D gene: TRBD1
clone size: -
J gene: TRBJ1-1
CDR3 protein: CAWSVLDRGVIGNTEAFF
CDR3 DNA: TGTGCCTGGAGTGTACTGGACAGGGGAGTGATAGGGAACACTGAAGCTTTCTTT

V gene: TRBV5-6
D gene: TRBD2
clone size: -
J gene: TRBJ2-7
CDR3 protein: CASSPRTSGVYEQYF
CDR3 DNA: TGTGCCAGCAGCCCCCGGACTAGCGGGGTCTACGAGCAGTACTTC

V gene: TRBV3-1/TRBV3-2
D gene: TRBD1
clone size: -
J gene: TRBJ2-4
CDR3 protein: CASSQAGQVAKNIQYF
CDR3 DNA: TGTGCCAGCAGCCAGGCGGGACAGGTTGCCAAAAACATTCAGTACTTC

V gene: TRBV6-5
D gene: -
clone size: -
J gene: TRBJ2-2
CDR3 protein: CASRSGADTGELFF
CDR3 DNA: TGTGCCAGCAGATCAGGGGCCGACACCGGGGAGCTGTTTTTT

V gene: TRBV5-6
D gene: -
clone size: -
J gene: TRBJ2-2
CDR3 protein: CASSLNTGELFF
CDR3 DNA: TGTGCCAGCTCGCTGAACACCGGGGAGCTGTTTTTT

V gene: TRBV3-1/TRBV3-2
D gene: -
clone size: -
J gene: TRBJ1-4
CDR3 protein: CASSQGLLRTNEKLFF
CDR3 DNA: TGTGCCAGCAGCCAAGGTCTCCTGAGGACTAATGAAAAACTGTTTTTT

V gene: TRBV5-1
D gene: -
clone size: -
J gene: TRBJ2-1
CDR3 protein: CASSLAGPDRGDEQFF
CDR3 DNA: TGCGCCAGCAGCTTGGCGGGTCCCGACAGAGGCGATGAGCAGTTCTTC

V gene: TRBV5-1
D gene: TRBD1
clone size: -
J gene: TRBJ1-2
CDR3 protein: CASSLPPGQGVGYTF
CDR3 DNA: TGCGCCAGCAGCCTCCCCCCGGGACAGGGAGTTGGCTACACCTTC

V gene: TRBV2
D gene: TRBD2
clone size: -
J gene: TRBJ2-7
CDR3 protein: CASSVAGVDYEQYF
CDR3 DNA: TGTGCCAGCAGTGTGGCGGGGGTAGACTACGAGCAGTACTTC

V gene: TRBV6-5
D gene: -
clone size: -
J gene: TRBJ1-5
CDR3 protein: CASSLPRDQPQHF
CDR3 DNA: TGTGCCAGCAGTCTCCCCAGGGATCAGCCCCAGCATTTT

V gene: TRBV5-1
D gene: -
clone size: -
J gene: TRBJ2-3
CDR3 protein: CASSPVMGGLPTDTQYF
CDR3 DNA: TGCGCCAGCAGCCCCGTTATGGGGGGGCTCCCCACAGATACGCAGTATTTT

V gene: TRBV7-9
D gene: TRBD1
clone size: -
J gene: TRBJ1-2
CDR3 protein: CASSLAYPTGVYGYTF
CDR3 DNA: TGTGCCAGCAGCTTAGCGTATCCTACAGGGGTCTATGGCTACACCTTC

V gene: TRBV7-9
D gene: TRBD1
clone size: -
J gene: TRBJ1-3
CDR3 protein: CASSLWGRTGLSGNTIYF
CDR3 DNA: TGTGCCAGCAGCCTCTGGGGTAGGACAGGCCTCTCTGGAAACACCATATATTTT

V gene: TRBV10-3
D gene: TRBD2
clone size: few
J gene: TRBJ2-2
CDR3 protein: CATQESLAGGPRGKLFF
CDR3 DNA: TGTGCCACCCAAGAGTCACTAGCGGGGGGGCCACGGGGAAAGCTGTTTTTT

V gene: TRBV18
D gene: -
clone size: -
J gene: TRBJ1-1
CDR3 protein: CASSPGALEAFF
CDR3 DNA: TGTGCCAGCTCACCCGGGGCGCTGGAAGCTTTCTTT

V gene: TRBV12-3/TRBV12-4
D gene: -
clone size: once
J gene: TRBJ2-1
CDR3 protein: CASSPTQWEQFF
CDR3 DNA: TGTGCCAGCAGTCCTACCCAGTGGGAGCAGTTCTTC

V gene: TRBV9
D gene: TRBD2
clone size: -
J gene: TRBJ2-7
CDR3 protein: CASSVVASGDYEQYF
CDR3 DNA: TGTGCCAGCAGCGTAGTTGCTAGCGGGGACTACGAGCAGTACTTC

V gene: TRBV7-9
D gene: -
clone size: few
J gene: TRBJ1-3
CDR3 protein: CASSGPSRRNTIYF
CDR3 DNA: TGTGCCAGCAGCGGCCCGTCCAGAAGAAACACCATATATTTT

V gene: TRBV4-1
D gene: -
clone size: -
J gene: TRBJ2-7
CDR3 protein: CASSQEMQTGSYEQYF
CDR3 DNA: TGCGCCAGCAGCCAAGAAATGCAGACAGGATCCTACGAGCAGTACTTC

V gene: TRBV19
D gene: -
clone size: -
J gene: TRBJ1-1
CDR3 protein: CASSIMGGAGNTEAFF
CDR3 DNA: TGTGCCAGTAGTATAATGGGGGGGGCCGGGAACACTGAAGCTTTCTTT

V gene: TRBV6-6
D gene: TRBD1
clone size: -
J gene: TRBJ1-5
CDR3 protein: CAGGTGLHQPQHF
CDR3 DNA: TGTGCCGGGGGGACAGGGCTACATCAGCCCCAGCATTTT

V gene: TRBV10-2
D gene: -
clone size: -
J gene: TRBJ1-3
CDR3 protein: CASSVAGPQFSGNTIYF
CDR3 DNA: TGCGCCAGCAGTGTAGCGGGACCGCAATTCTCTGGAAACACCATATATTTT

V gene: TRBV13
D gene: TRBD2
clone size: once
J gene: TRBJ2-3
CDR3 protein: CASSQRAGATDTQYF
CDR3 DNA: TGTGCCAGCAGCCAACGAGCGGGGGCCACAGATACGCAGTATTTT

V gene: TRBV6-6
D gene: -
clone size: few
J gene: TRBJ1-6
CDR3 protein: CASSYGDNNSPLHF
CDR3 DNA: TGTGCCAGCAGTTACGGTGACAATAATTCACCCCTCCACTTT

V gene: TRBV7-7
D gene: TRBD1
clone size: -
J gene: TRBJ1-4
CDR3 protein: CASSPGTGGKGKLFF
CDR3 DNA: TGTGCCAGCAGCCCTGGGACAGGGGGAAAGGGAAAACTGTTTTTT

V gene: TRBV5-1
D gene: -
clone size: -
J gene: TRBJ1-1
CDR3 protein: CASSLDTLNTEAFF
CDR3 DNA: TGCGCCAGCAGCTTGGACACCTTGAACACTGAAGCTTTCTTT

V gene: TRBV27
D gene: TRBD1
clone size: -
J gene: TRBJ1-2
CDR3 protein: CASSRPGGYYGYTF
CDR3 DNA: TGTGCCAGCAGCCGACCAGGGGGCTACTATGGCTACACCTTC

V gene: TRBV5-8
D gene: TRBD1
clone size: -
J gene: TRBJ1-2
CDR3 protein: CASSLTTGDNGYTF
CDR3 DNA: TGTGCCAGCAGCTTGACTACAGGGGATAATGGCTACACCTTC

V gene: TRBV11-1
D gene: -
clone size: -
J gene: TRBJ1-1
CDR3 protein: CASSLLRTEAFF
CDR3 DNA: TGTGCCAGCAGCTTACTACGGACTGAAGCTTTCTTT

V gene: TRBV24-1
D gene: -
clone size: -
J gene: TRBJ2-1
CDR3 protein: CATSGPGRENNYNEQFF
CDR3 DNA: TGTGCCACCAGTGGACCAGGGCGGGAAAATAACTACAATGAGCAGTTCTTC

V gene: TRBV2
D gene: -
clone size: -
J gene: TRBJ2-5
CDR3 protein: CASSRSGEETQYF
CDR3 DNA: TGTGCCAGCAGCAGATCGGGGGAAGAGACCCAGTACTTC

V gene: TRBV24-1
D gene: -
clone size: -
J gene: TRBJ1-2
CDR3 protein: CATSDSGTYYGYTF
CDR3 DNA: TGTGCCACCAGTGACTCCGGGACATACTATGGCTACACCTTC

V gene: TRBV30
D gene: TRBD1
clone size: -
J gene: TRBJ2-2
CDR3 protein: CAWSRGPNTGELFF
CDR3 DNA: TGTGCCTGGAGCAGGGGGCCGAACACCGGGGAGCTGTTTTTT

V gene: TRBV11-2
D gene: -
clone size: -
J gene: TRBJ1-1
CDR3 protein: CASSLDPGSTEAFF
CDR3 DNA: TGTGCCAGCAGCCTGGACCCCGGGAGCACTGAAGCTTTCTTT

V gene: TRBV19
D gene: -
clone size: -
J gene: TRBJ1-5
CDR3 protein: CASSTKTGFSNQPQHF
CDR3 DNA: TGTGCCAGTAGTACCAAAACAGGGTTTAGCAATCAGCCCCAGCATTTT

V gene: TRBV18
D gene: -
clone size: few
J gene: TRBJ2-5
CDR3 protein: CASSPRQGEGETQYF
CDR3 DNA: TGTGCCAGCTCACCACGGCAAGGGGAAGGGGAGACCCAGTACTTC

V gene: TRBV5-4
D gene: TRBD1
clone size: -
J gene: TRBJ2-2
CDR3 protein: CASSRQGANTGELFF
CDR3 DNA: TGTGCCAGCAGCCGACAGGGAGCCAACACCGGGGAGCTGTTTTTT

V gene: TRBV19
D gene: -
clone size: -
J gene: TRBJ1-6
CDR3 protein: CASSTRTRGYNSPLHF
CDR3 DNA: TGTGCCAGTAGTACCCGGACCAGGGGCTATAATTCACCCCTCCACTTT

V gene: TRBV6-2/TRBV6-3
D gene: TRBD2
clone size: once
J gene: TRBJ2-3
CDR3 protein: CASSYPSGLAGVDTQYF
CDR3 DNA: TGTGCCAGCAGTTACCCCTCCGGACTAGCGGGGGTAGATACGCAGTATTTT

V gene: TRBV30
D gene: -
clone size: -
J gene: TRBJ2-4
CDR3 protein: CAWGGGTVVKNIQYF
CDR3 DNA: TGTGCCTGGGGTGGGGGGACAGTAGTCAAAAACATTCAGTACTTC